This T cell receptor beta chain was captured by sequencing in a study of blood T cell repertoires in COVID-19. On the study more broadly: From T cells, B-cell-depleted T cells, or PBMCs came the material, which was cDNA or gDNA.

The CDR3 spans 16 residues. Trimming left V 0 bases short and J 1 base short, with 13 bases between. Germline values: CDR1 SGHRS, CDR2 YFSETQ. Method: immunoSEQ multiplex PCR; TCRdb's copy keeps in-frame clones and lacks some. This table holds about 48,000 clones, 90% found once. This clone was seen only once. The sample comprised peripheral blood. This chain joins TRBV5-1 and TRBJ1-1, with TRBD1 as a possible D gene (5 bases). The source is a man in his 70s with acute or convalescent COVID-19. In DNA form, the CDR3 reads TGCGCCAGCAGCTTGGCCCCTGGGGGGGGGAACACTGAAGCTTTCTTT. Protein product: CASSLAPGGGNTEAFF.